This T cell receptor (beta chain) was found in a study of T cell changes during pregnancy in multiple sclerosis. TCRdb keeps only in-frame clones here, not all; method: immunoSEQ multiplex PCR. Seen here are 40,000 or so clones, roughly 90% observed once, and the top ten hold approximately 5.1%. Trimming removed 3 bases from V and 4 bases from J; junction bases left unmatched: 3. The CDR3 is made up of 15 amino acids. CDR1 and CDR2 from the germline V gene are SGHTA and FQGNSA. The V and J genes are TRBV7-2 and TRBJ2-2, with 9 bases fitting TRBD2. The sample in question was CD8+ T cells from peripheral blood mononuclear cells, obtained in the third trimester of pregnancy. This clonotype originated in a female donor with multiple sclerosis, enrolled in a pregnancy study. CDR3 DNA: TGTGCCAGCAGCTTCCGCGGGGGGGGCACCGGGGAGCTGTTTTTT. Amino acids: CASSFRGGGTGELFF.